This TCR beta chain was retrieved from a study of cytomegalovirus exposure and HLA in healthy donors. Notes on the study in general: Based on reports, TCR beta sequences accurately predicted HLA-A and HLA-B alleles for most subjects. Available immune exposure information covered CMV serostatus only.

In the case of this clone: The antigen is not known.

The PCR employed 60 Vbeta primers together with 13 Jbeta primers. Repertoires were generated with immunoSEQ multiplex PCR, while TCRdb's copy carries only in-frame clones and drops some. The sample yields about 140,000 clones, 76% seen once. The CDR3 contains 15 residues. The germline gives CDR1 MNHEY, CDR2 SVGAGI. The ends were cut back, 0 bases at V and 10 bases at J, with 13 bases in the middle. The receptor's source is a man younger than 35 in good health and CMV-seronegative. The J gene is TRBJ1-6, the V gene TRBV6-5; TRBD1 is a possible D gene (5 bases). The sequenced sample consisted of PBMCs. The CDR3 sequence is CASSYSGRVRSPLHF. In DNA form, the CDR3 reads TGTGCCAGCAGTTACTCAGGCAGGGTGAGATCACCCCTCCACTTT.